Below are 31 T cell receptor beta chains sequenced from a single sample in a study of blood T cell repertoires in COVID-19. Only in-frame clones appear in the TCRdb table, and some are missing; sequencing was by immunoSEQ multiplex PCR. The table includes roughly 200,000 clones, over 70% detected once. Sequenced input: peripheral blood. The receptors were sampled from a woman aged 35 to 49 with COVID-19, enrolled during active disease.

This clone was seen a few times. The chain has TRBV29-1 and TRBJ1-4, with TRBD1 identical over 9 bases. The length of the CDR3 is 15 residues. Germline loops: CDR1 SQVTM, CDR2 ANQGSEA. J lost 3 bases, V lost 6 bases, and 8 bases had no gene match. DNA of the CDR3: TGCAGCGTAAGGGACAGGGCGGTCTCTAATGAAAAACTGTTTTTT. Translation: CSVRDRAVSNEKLFF.

This clone has just a few counts. This rearrangement joins TRBV14 to TRBJ1-2, with 8 positions matching TRBD1. Germline CDR1 is SGHDN and CDR2 is FVKESK. The CDR3 is 15 residues long. V shed 3 bases, J shed 8 bases, and the junction held 11 bases outside the gene matches. CDR3 sequence reads: CASSQAQGARGGYTF. The DNA for the CDR3 is TGTGCCAGCAGCCAGGCTCAGGGGGCGCGGGGCGGCTACACCTTC.

The chain couples TRBV10-1 to TRBJ1-1, with D perhaps matching TRBD1 (6 bases). Trimming removed 0 bases at V and 1 base at J, with 9 bases between. Germline CDR1 and CDR2: WNHNN and SYGVQD (reference sequence). The CDR3 is 15 amino acids. This chain's CDR3 is CASSESSTGNTEAFF. CDR3 in DNA: TGCGCCAGCAGTGAGTCGTCGACAGGGAACACTGAAGCTTTCTTT.

The V and J genes are TRBV27 and TRBJ2-7, with a weak D call TRBD1 (6 bases). The germline CDR1 and CDR2 sequences are MNHEY and SMNVEV (reference sequence). V lost 5 bases and J lost 1, with 24 bases in between. The CDR3 is 18 amino acids. As DNA, the CDR3 is TGTGCCAGCAGTCCTTATGGGGGCAGGGTGATGGGGTCCTACGAGCAGTACTTC. This translates into CASSPYGGRVMGSYEQYF.

J is TRBJ1-3 and V is TRBV9; a possible D gene is TRBD1 (5 bases). The CDR3 covers 12 residues. Trimming stripped 7 bases from V and 4 bases from J, with 9 bases between. CDR1 is SGDLS and CDR2 is YYNGEE in the germline V gene. The CDR3 coding sequence is TGTGCCAGCCAGGGTTACGGAAACACCATATATTTT. Encoded protein: CASQGYGNTIYF.

The table lists this clone with a count of one. This chain joins TRBV7-2 and TRBJ1-2; no definite D call. From germline, CDR1 is SGHTA and CDR2 FQGNSA. V was pared by 5 bases and J by 4 bases, with 8 bases between. CDR3 length: 12 amino acids. CDR3: CASSTHSYGYTF. CDR3 coding DNA: TGTGCCAGCAGCACCCACAGCTATGGCTACACCTTC.

The rearrangement joins TRBV6-1 to TRBJ1-2, with a weak D call TRBD1 (5 bases). The germline V gene encodes CDR1 MNHNS and CDR2 SASEGT. Trimming left V 0 bases short and J 5 bases short, with 19 bases between. The CDR3 sequence is 17 residues long. The CDR3 loop is CASSEALRAQGGYGYTF. CDR3 in DNA: TGTGCCAGCAGTGAAGCGCTTCGGGCGCAGGGTGGTTATGGCTACACCTTC.

The chain is built from TRBV9 and TRBJ2-3; 8 bases map to TRBD1. There are 17 residues in the CDR3. CDR1 SGDLS and CDR2 YYNGEE come from the germline V gene. The V gene end was trimmed by 3 bases and the J gene end by 0 bases; junction bases not matched to a gene: 9. CDR3 DNA sequence: TGTGCCAGCAGCGCCCAACAGGGGGGATTCAGCACAGATACGCAGTATTTT. Residues: CASSAQQGGFSTDTQYF.

This clone was observed many times. The V and J genes are TRBV5-1 and TRBJ1-2, with 7 bases matching TRBD1. CDR1 and CDR2 from the germline V gene are SGHRS and YFSETQ. The CDR3 spans 13 residues. V trimming: 0 bases; J trimming: 7 bases; junction bases outside the gene matches: 3. CDR3 sequence: CASSLEGARGYTF. The CDR3 DNA sequence: TGCGCCAGCAGCTTGGAGGGGGCGCGTGGCTACACCTTC.

This chain joins TRBV9 and TRBJ2-7; a possible D gene is TRBD1 (6 bases). The CDR3 is 13 residues long. Between the trimmed V and J ends, which lost 4 bases and 6 bases, there was a span of 14 bases. Looked up from germline, CDR1 is SGDLS and CDR2 is YYNGEE. CDR3 sequence: CASSPTGPSEQYF. The CDR3 coding sequence is TGTGCCAGCAGCCCTACAGGGCCCAGCGAGCAGTACTTC.

The chain combines TRBV7-9 with TRBJ2-2, with 11 bases that match TRBD2. This CDR3 contains 17 residues. Trimming removed 11 bases from V and 6 bases from J; junction bases left unmatched: 17. CDR1 SEHNR and CDR2 FQNEAQ come from the germline V gene (reference sequence). The CDR3, as DNA: TGTGCCGCACCGGCTAGCGGGGGGCTTGGAGGGTCCGGGGAGCTGTTTTTT. The encoded protein is CAAPASGGLGGSGELFF.

The J gene is TRBJ1-4, the V gene TRBV7-2; TRBD1 might be the D (6 bases). Trimming pared 4 bases from V and 2 bases from J, leaving 11 bases between. Germline CDR1 is SGHTA and CDR2 is FQGNSA. The CDR3 is 15 residues long. The CDR3 is CASSSRGITNEKLFF. CDR3 DNA: TGTGCCAGCAGCTCTAGGGGGATCACTAATGAAAAACTGTTTTTT. The full variable domain, rest sourced from reference TRBV7-2 and TRBJ1-4, is GAGVSQSPSNKVTEKGKDVELRCDPISGHTALYWYRQSLGQGLEFLIYFQGNSAPDKSGLPSDRFSAERTGGSVSTLTIQRTQQEDSAVYLCASSSRGITNEKLFFGSGTQLSVL.

V is TRBV18 and J is TRBJ1-4, with D hard to call. The ends were cut back, 2 bases at V and 0 bases at J, with 7 bases in the middle. Germline assignment: CDR1 KGHSH and CDR2 LQKENI. CDR3 length: 15 amino acids. The CDR3 sequence: CASSPVRATNEKLFF. The CDR3 DNA is TGTGCCAGCTCACCAGTCCGGGCAACTAATGAAAAACTGTTTTTT.

CDR3 amino acids: CASSPGLNTIYF. The CDR3 DNA reads TGTGCCAGCAGTCCAGGGTTAAACACCATATATTTT. This chain joins TRBV27 and TRBJ1-3, with a possible D match to TRBD1 (5 bases). Germline loops: CDR1 MNHEY, CDR2 SMNVEV (reference sequence). The CDR3 is 12 residues long. V lost 5 bases and J 6 bases, leaving 8 bases between the germline ends.

The DNA for the CDR3 is TGTGCCATCAGTGAGTCGGTCAGGGGAGCGTACCAAGAGACCCAGTACTTC. This encodes CAISESVRGAYQETQYF. The V and J genes are TRBV10-3 and TRBJ2-5; D is possibly TRBD1 (6 bases). The V gene's germline CDR1 is ENHRY and CDR2 SYGVKD. The V gene lost 0 bases and the J gene lost 0 bases, with 14 bases spanning the gap. The CDR3 is 17 residues long.

The sample holds many counts of this clone. The chain is built from TRBV10-1 and TRBJ1-1; a possible D gene is TRBD1 (5 bases). Looked up from germline, CDR1 is WNHNN and CDR2 is SYGVQD (reference sequence). V was cut by 1 base and J by 7 bases, with 10 bases left in between. The CDR3 is made up of 13 amino acids. The CDR3 is CASSELGRGEAFF. DNA for the CDR3: TGCGCCAGCAGTGAGTTGGGTAGGGGTGAAGCTTTCTTT.

This chain joins TRBV3-1 (or the pseudogene TRBV3-2) and TRBJ1-1; possible D gene TRBD1, 5 bases. Trimming took off 0 bases at V and 3 bases at J, with 11 bases between the two ends. In germline, CDR1 is LGHDT, CDR2 YNNKEL (reference sequence). This CDR3 has 15 amino acids. The CDR3, as DNA: TGTGCCAGCAGCCAAGATTCCAGGGCTTACACTGAAGCTTTCTTT. Amino acid sequence: CASSQDSRAYTEAFF.

The chain couples TRBV2 to TRBJ2-3, with TRBD2 matching 8 bases. The germline V gene has CDR1 SNHLY and CDR2 FYNNEI. The V and J ends lost 5 bases and 4 bases, in that order; junction bases with no gene match: 5. The CDR3 totals 14 residues. CDR3 nucleotide sequence: TGTGCCAGCAGTCCCGCGGGGGGACCAGATACGCAGTATTTT. Its protein is CASSPAGGPDTQYF.

There are a few counts of this clone. The rearrangement uses TRBV19 and TRBJ2-1, with D possibly being TRBD2 (6 bases). The length of the CDR3 is 15 residues. V was pared by 6 bases and J by 0 bases, with 12 bases between. Germline lookup yields CDR1 LNHDA and CDR2 SQIVND (reference sequence). The CDR3: CASRSGRSSYNEQFF. CDR3 DNA sequence: TGTGCCAGTAGATCGGGGAGGAGCTCCTACAATGAGCAGTTCTTC.

The V and J genes are TRBV3-1 (or the pseudogene TRBV3-2) and TRBJ1-3; TRBD1 might be the D (5 bases). CDR3 size: 17 residues. V was clipped by 0 bases and J by 7 bases, with 19 bases between them. The germline CDR1 and CDR2 sequences are LGHDT and YNNKEL (reference sequence). The CDR3 reads CASSQDRTGGVGNTIYF. CDR3 DNA sequence: TGTGCCAGCAGCCAAGATCGAACCGGAGGGGTCGGGAACACCATATATTTT.

This rearrangement joins TRBV18 to TRBJ2-7; 8 bases map to TRBD2. This CDR3 is 17 amino acids long. V was clipped by 3 bases and J by 3 bases; unmatched bases: 13. In germline, CDR1 is KGHSH, CDR2 LQKENI. In DNA form, the CDR3 reads TGTGCCAGCTCACCTAGAATACGGGAGGGCCTATTCTACGAGCAGTACTTC. Protein sequence: CASSPRIREGLFYEQYF.

The chain recombines TRBV5-1 with TRBJ1-1; D gene ambiguous. Germline V gives CDR1 SGHRS, CDR2 YFSETQ. The CDR3 has 14 amino acids. Trimming pared 0 bases from V and 1 base from J, leaving 7 bases between. CDR3 protein: CASSLVARNTEAFF. For the CDR3, the DNA is TGCGCCAGCAGCTTGGTGGCCAGGAACACTGAAGCTTTCTTT.

As to this clone: The identical CDR3 is also encoded by other nucleotide sequences in the sample. The chain carries TRBV6-4 and TRBJ2-1; TRBD1 matches at 9 bases. This CDR3 is 15 amino acids long. Trimming removed 0 bases from V and 3 bases from J; junction bases left unmatched: 0. From germline, CDR1 is MRHNA and CDR2 SNTAGT. The CDR3 spells CASSDSTGGYNEQFF. CDR3 DNA sequence: TGTGCCAGCAGTGACTCGACAGGGGGCTACAATGAGCAGTTCTTC.

The chain uses TRBV5-1 and TRBJ2-7; 10 nucleotides agree with TRBD1. Germline trimming cut 4 bases from V and 5 bases from J; bases unmatched to any gene: 12. CDR3 length: 16 residues. Per the germline V gene, CDR1 is SGHRS and CDR2 is YFSETQ. The CDR3 sequence: CASSRPLRDRGNEQYF. The CDR3 DNA reads TGCGCCAGCAGCCGCCCTCTCCGGGACAGGGGCAACGAGCAGTACTTC.

The V gene is TRBV3-1 (or the pseudogene TRBV3-2), the J gene TRBJ1-2; weak D call: TRBD1 (5 bases). Trimming took 3 bases from V and 8 from J, leaving 19 bases between them. The CDR3 length is 15 residues. Germline V CDR1 and CDR2: LGHDT, YNNKEL (reference sequence). DNA of the CDR3: TGTGCCAGCAGCCACCCCTCCCCGGGGGGGGACGGCTACACCTTC. Translated, it gives CASSHPSPGGDGYTF.

This clone was seen a handful of times. The chain recombines TRBV16 with TRBJ1-5, with a possible D match to TRBD1 (6 bases). Trimming shortened V by 4 bases and J by 0 bases, and 13 bases separated the two germline ends. This CDR3 has 16 amino acids. In germline, CDR1 is KGHSY, CDR2 FQNENV. The CDR3, as DNA: TGTGCCAGCAGCCGCGCGGGGGGGCCTAGCAATCAGCCCCAGCATTTT. Residues: CASSRAGGPSNQPQHF.

This clone was found a few times. This sequence joins TRBV19 and TRBJ2-1, with TRBD1 identical over 8 bases. CDR1 and CDR2 (germline): LNHDA, SQIVND (reference sequence). This CDR3 is 14 amino acids long. V trimming: 1 base; J trimming: 7 bases; junction bases outside the gene matches: 3. Written as DNA, the CDR3 is TGTGCCAGTAGTATAGGGACAGGGTGGAATGAGCAGTTCTTC. Translated, it gives CASSIGTGWNEQFF.

This chain connects TRBV5-1 to TRBJ2-7; 8 bases align to TRBD1. This CDR3 is 15 amino acids long. Trimming removed 0 bases from V and 2 bases from J; junction bases left unmatched: 4. Germline loops: CDR1 SGHRS, CDR2 YFSETQ. The CDR3 bases are TGCGCCAGCAGCTTGGGGACAGGGTATGCCTACGAGCAGTACTTC. This gives the protein CASSLGTGYAYEQYF. The entire variable domain, with the rest obtained from reference TRBV5-1 and TRBJ2-7, is as follows: KAGVTQTPRYLIKTRGQQVTLSCSPISGHRSVSWYQQTPGQGLQFLFEYFSETQRNKGNFPGRFSGRQFSNSRSEMNVSTLELGDSALYLCASSLGTGYAYEQYFGPGTRLTVT.

The genes are TRBV9 and TRBJ1-1; D not resolved. The CDR3 totals 13 residues. The V gene lost 4 bases and the J gene lost 6 bases, with 13 bases spanning the gap. CDR1 is SGDLS, CDR2 YYNGEE, per germline. The CDR3 is CASSPDTLAEAFF. CDR3 DNA sequence: TGTGCCAGCAGCCCCGATACACTAGCTGAAGCTTTCTTT.

In the case of this clone: The junction shows a germline mismatch at one end, possibly a read error. V gene TRBV11-2 combines with J gene TRBJ1-4, with 8 nucleotides matching TRBD1. This CDR3 has 15 amino acids. The germline V gene encodes CDR1 SGHAT and CDR2 FQNNGV. The CDR3 is CASSGGQGTKEKLFF. The CDR3 coding sequence is TGTGCCAGCAGCGGAGGACAGGGTACTAAGGAAAAACTGTTTTTT.

The CDR3 nucleotides read TGCGCCAGCAGCGTATCCGGGACAGGGGGACCCCTCCACTTT. Its protein product is CASSVSGTGGPLHF. This chain joins TRBV5-1 and TRBJ1-6; TRBD1 matches at 11 bases. V trimming: 4 bases; J trimming: 12 bases; junction bases outside the gene matches: 6. The CDR3 runs 14 residues. Germline CDR1 SGHRS, CDR2 YFSETQ.